The TCR beta chain under discussion was sequenced for a study of blood T cell repertoires in COVID-19. Study in general: PBMCs, B-cell-depleted T cells, or T cells were the source of the cDNA or gDNA that made up the material.

Sequenced by immunoSEQ multiplex PCR; TCRdb stores in-frame clones only, minus some. The table includes approximately 260,000 clones, 80% to 85% detected once. V lost 10 bases to trimming and J lost 5 bases; unmatched junction nucleotides: 10. CDR1 is SGHVS and CDR2 is FQNEAQ in the germline V gene. The CDR3 is 13 amino acids. In Cohort 3, a recovered donor had either two negative PCRs, clearance, or symptom resolution. This clonotype originated in a man aged 45-60 years who had recovered from COVID-19. The rearrangement uses TRBV7-8 and TRBJ2-5; 7 nucleotides align to TRBD1. Sequencing used PBMCs or T cells enriched from blood (not recorded which). The CDR3 region has the DNA TGTGCCACCGTGAGGGACAGTTGGGAGACCCAGTACTTC. Residues: CATVRDSWETQYF.